The source of this T cell receptor beta chain is a study of T cell responses to AZD1222 COVID-19 vaccine. Study observations and caveats: Possibly, clonal diversity was underestimated; donors were largely white British and included more females.

Clones were read by immunoSEQ multiplex PCR, and TCRdb kept only the in-frame ones, dropping some. The sample shows fewer than 95,000 clones, 75% to 90% of them seen only once. In its sample, this clone was seen once. Its antigen remains unidentified. V dropped 4 bases and J dropped 6; count of bases not matched to a gene: 9. The CDR3 sequence is 17 residues long. Germline CDR1 reads SGHRS; CDR2 reads YFSETQ. This chain connects TRBV5-1 to TRBJ2-1, with 14 bases lining up with TRBD2. This clonotype originated in an adult who received the AZD1222 COVID-19 vaccine. The source was peripheral blood, collected 28 days after the second AZD1222 dose. Written as DNA, the CDR3 is TGCGCCAGCAGCGACCGACTAGCGGGGGGGCCTGGCAATGAGCAGTTCTTC. Translation: CASSDRLAGGPGNEQFF. The variable domain in full, completed from reference TRBV5-1 and TRBJ2-1, reads KAGVTQTPRYLIKTRGQQVTLSCSPISGHRSVSWYQQTPGQGLQFLFEYFSETQRNKGNFPGRFSGRQFSNSRSEMNVSTLELGDSALYLCASSDRLAGGPGNEQFFGPGTRLTVL.